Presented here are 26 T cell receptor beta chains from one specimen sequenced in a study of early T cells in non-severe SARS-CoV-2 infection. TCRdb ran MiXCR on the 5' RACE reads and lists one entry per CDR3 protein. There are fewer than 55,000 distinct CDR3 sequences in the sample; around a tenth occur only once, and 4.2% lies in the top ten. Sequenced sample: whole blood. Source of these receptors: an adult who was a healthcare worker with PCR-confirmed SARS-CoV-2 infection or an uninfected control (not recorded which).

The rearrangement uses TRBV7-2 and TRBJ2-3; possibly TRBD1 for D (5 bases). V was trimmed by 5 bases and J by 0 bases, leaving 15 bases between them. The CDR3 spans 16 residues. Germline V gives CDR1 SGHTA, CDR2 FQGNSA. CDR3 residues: CASSRDRTPSTDTQYF. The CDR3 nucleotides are TGTGCCAGCAGCCGAGATCGGACACCAAGCACAGATACGCAGTATTTT.

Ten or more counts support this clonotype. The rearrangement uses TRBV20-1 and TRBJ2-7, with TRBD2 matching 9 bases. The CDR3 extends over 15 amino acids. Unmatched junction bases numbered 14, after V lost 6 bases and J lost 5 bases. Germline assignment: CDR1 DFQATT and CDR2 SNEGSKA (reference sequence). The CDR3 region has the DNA TGCAGTGCACGAGACACAGCGGGAGGCCAGGACGAGCAGTACTTC. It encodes CSARDTAGGQDEQYF.

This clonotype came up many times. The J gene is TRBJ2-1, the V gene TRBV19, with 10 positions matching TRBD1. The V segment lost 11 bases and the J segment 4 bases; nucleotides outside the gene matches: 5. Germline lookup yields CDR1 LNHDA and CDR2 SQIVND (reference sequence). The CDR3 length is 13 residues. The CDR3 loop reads CASGTGVYNEQFF. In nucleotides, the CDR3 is TGTGCCTCCGGGACAGGGGTATACAATGAGCAGTTCTTC.

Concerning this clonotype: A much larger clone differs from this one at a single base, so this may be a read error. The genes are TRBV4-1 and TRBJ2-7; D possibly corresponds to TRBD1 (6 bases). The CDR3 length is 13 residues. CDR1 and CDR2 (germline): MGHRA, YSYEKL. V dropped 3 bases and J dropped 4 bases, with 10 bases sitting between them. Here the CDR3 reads CASSHLTGYEQYF. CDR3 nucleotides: TGCGCCAGCAGCCACCTGACAGGTTACGAGCAGTACTTC.

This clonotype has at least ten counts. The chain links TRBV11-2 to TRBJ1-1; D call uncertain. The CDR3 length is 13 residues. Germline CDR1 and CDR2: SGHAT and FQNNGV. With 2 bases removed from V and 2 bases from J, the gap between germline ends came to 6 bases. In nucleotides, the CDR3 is TGTGCCAGCAGCTTAATGGGTAACACTGAAGCTTTCTTT. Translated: CASSLMGNTEAFF.

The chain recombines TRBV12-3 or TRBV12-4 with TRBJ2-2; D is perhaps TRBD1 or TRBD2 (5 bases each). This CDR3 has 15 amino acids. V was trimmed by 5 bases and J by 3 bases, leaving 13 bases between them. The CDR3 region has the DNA TGTGCCAGCAGTGCCGGGGCGGGTGACACCGGGGAGCTGTTTTTT. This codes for CASSAGAGDTGELFF.

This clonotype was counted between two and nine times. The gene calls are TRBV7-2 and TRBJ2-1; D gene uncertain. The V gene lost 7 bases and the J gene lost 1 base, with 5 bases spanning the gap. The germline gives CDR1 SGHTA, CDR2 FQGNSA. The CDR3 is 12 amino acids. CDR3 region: CASKVSYNEQFF. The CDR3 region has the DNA TGTGCCAGCAAAGTATCCTACAATGAGCAGTTCTTC.

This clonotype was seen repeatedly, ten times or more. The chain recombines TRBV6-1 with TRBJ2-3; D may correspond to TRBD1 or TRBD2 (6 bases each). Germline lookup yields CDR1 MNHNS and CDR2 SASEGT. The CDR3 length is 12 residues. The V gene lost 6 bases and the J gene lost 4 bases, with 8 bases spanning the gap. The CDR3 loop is CASREGADTQYF. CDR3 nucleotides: TGTGCCAGCAGGGAGGGGGCAGATACGCAGTATTTT.

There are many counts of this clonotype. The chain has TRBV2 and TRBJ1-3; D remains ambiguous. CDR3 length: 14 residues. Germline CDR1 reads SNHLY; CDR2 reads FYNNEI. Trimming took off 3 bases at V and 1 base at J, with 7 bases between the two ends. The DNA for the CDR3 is TGTGCCAGCAGTGAGTGGCGGTCTGGAAACACCATATATTTT. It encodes CASSEWRSGNTIYF.

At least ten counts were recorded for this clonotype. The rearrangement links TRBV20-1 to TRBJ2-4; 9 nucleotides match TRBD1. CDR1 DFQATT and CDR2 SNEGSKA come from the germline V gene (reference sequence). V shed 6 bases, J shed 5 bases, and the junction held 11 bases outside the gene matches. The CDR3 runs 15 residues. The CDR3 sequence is CSACAFRTGENIQYF. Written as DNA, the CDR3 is TGCAGTGCCTGTGCTTTTAGGACAGGGGAAAACATTCAGTACTTC.

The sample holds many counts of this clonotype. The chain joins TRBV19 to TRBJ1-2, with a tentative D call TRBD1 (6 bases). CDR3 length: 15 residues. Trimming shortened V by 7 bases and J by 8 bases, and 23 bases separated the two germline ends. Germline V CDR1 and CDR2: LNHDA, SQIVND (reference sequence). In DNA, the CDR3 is TGTGCCAGTACCGCCTACAGGGAAGGCGGGTTGGGCTACACCTTC. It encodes CASTAYREGGLGYTF.

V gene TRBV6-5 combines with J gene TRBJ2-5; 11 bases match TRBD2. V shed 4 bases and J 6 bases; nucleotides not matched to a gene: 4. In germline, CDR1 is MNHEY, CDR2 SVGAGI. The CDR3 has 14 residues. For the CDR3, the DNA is TGTGCCAGCAGTTCGGGACTAGCGGCAAAGACCCAGTACTTC. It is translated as CASSSGLAAKTQYF.

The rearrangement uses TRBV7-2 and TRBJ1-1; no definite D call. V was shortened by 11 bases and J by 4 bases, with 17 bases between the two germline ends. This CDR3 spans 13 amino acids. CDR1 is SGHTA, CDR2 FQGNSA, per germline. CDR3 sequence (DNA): TGTGCCTCCTCCTCATCTTGGAGCACTGAAGCTTTCTTT. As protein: CASSSSWSTEAFF. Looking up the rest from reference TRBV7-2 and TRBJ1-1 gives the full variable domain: GAGVSQSPSNKVTEKGKDVELRCDPISGHTALYWYRQSLGQGLEFLIYFQGNSAPDKSGLPSDRFSAERTGGSVSTLTIQRTQQEDSAVYLCASSSSWSTEAFFGQGTRLTVV.

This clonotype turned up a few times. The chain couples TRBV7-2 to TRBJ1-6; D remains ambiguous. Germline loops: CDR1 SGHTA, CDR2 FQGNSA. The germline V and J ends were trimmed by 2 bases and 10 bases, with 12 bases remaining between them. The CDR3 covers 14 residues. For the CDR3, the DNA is TGTGCCAGCAGCTTATGGGGTCGGGAATCACCCCTCCACTTT. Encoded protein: CASSLWGRESPLHF.

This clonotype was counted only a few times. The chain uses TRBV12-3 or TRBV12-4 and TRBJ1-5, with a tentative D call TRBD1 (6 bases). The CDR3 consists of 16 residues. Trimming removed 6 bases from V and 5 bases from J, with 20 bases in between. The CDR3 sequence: CASSPGWGAFDQPQHF. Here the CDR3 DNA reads TGTGCCAGCAGCCCTGGATGGGGGGCCTTCGATCAGCCCCAGCATTTT.

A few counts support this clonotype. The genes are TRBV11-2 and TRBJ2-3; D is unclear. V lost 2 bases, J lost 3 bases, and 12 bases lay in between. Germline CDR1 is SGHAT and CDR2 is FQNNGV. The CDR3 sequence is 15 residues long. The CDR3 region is CASSLNVGETDTQYF. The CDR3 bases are TGTGCCAGCAGCTTAAACGTCGGAGAAACAGATACGCAGTATTTT. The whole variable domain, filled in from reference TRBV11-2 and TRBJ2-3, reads EAGVAQSPRYKIIEKRQSVAFWCNPISGHATLYWYQQILGQGPKLLIQFQNNGVVDDSQLPKDRFSAERLKGVDSTLKIQPAKLEDSAVYLCASSLNVGETDTQYFGPGTRLTVL.

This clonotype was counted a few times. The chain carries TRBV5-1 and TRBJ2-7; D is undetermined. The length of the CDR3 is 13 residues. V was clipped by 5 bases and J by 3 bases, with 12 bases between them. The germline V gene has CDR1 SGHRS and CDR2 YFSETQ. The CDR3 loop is CASRSAENYEQYF. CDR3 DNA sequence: TGCGCCAGCAGATCCGCTGAGAACTACGAGCAGTACTTC.

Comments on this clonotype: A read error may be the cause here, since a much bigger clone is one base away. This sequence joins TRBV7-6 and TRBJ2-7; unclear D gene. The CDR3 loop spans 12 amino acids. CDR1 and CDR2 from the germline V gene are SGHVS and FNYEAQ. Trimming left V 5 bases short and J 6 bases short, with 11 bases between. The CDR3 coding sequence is TGTGCCAGCAGCACGGAACTGCTCGAGCAGTACTTC. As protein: CASSTELLEQYF.

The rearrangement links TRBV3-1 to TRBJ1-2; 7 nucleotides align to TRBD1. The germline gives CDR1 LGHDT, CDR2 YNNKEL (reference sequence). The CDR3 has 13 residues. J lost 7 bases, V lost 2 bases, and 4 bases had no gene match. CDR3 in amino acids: CASSQQTGIGYTF. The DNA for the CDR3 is TGTGCCAGCAGCCAACAGACAGGGATTGGCTACACCTTC.

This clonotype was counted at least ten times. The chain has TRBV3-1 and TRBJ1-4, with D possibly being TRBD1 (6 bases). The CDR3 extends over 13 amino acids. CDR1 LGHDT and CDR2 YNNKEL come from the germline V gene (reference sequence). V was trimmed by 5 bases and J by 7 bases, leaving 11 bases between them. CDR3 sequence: CASSETGGEKLFF. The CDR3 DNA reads TGTGCCAGCAGCGAGACAGGTGGTGAAAAACTGTTTTTT.

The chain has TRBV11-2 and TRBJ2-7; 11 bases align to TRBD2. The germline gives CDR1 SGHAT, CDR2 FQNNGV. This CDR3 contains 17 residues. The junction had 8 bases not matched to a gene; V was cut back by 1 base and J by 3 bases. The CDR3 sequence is CASSLAPGLAVFYEQYF. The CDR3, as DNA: TGTGCCAGCAGCTTAGCGCCGGGACTAGCGGTATTCTACGAGCAGTACTTC.

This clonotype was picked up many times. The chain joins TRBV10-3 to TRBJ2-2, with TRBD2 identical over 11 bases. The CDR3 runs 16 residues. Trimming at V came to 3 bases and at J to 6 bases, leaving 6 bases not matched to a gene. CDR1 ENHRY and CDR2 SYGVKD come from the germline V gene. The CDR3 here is CAISDPSGRMAGELFF. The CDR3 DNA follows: TGTGCCATCAGTGACCCTAGCGGGAGGATGGCCGGGGAGCTGTTTTTT.

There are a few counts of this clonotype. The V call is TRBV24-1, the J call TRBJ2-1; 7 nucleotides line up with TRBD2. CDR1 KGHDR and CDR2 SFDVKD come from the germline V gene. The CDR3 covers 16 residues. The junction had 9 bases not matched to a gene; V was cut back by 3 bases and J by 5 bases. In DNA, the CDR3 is TGTGCCACCAGTGATCCCGGGACTACCACCCACAATGAGCAGTTCTTC. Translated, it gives CATSDPGTTTHNEQFF.

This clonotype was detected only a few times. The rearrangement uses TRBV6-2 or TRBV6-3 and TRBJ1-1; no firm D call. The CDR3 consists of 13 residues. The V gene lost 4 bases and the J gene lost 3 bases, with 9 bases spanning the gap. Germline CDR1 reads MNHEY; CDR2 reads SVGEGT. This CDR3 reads CASSLITYTEAFF. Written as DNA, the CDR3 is TGTGCCAGCAGTTTGATAACCTACACTGAAGCTTTCTTT.

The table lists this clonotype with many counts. This CDR3 is CASSLGGGRADTQYF. CDR3 nucleotides: TGTGCCAGCAGCTTAGGAGGGGGGAGAGCAGATACGCAGTATTTT. The chain is built from TRBV7-9 and TRBJ2-3; D is perhaps TRBD1 or TRBD2 (6 bases each). V lost 1 base and J 4 bases, leaving 12 bases between the germline ends. The germline V gene has CDR1 SEHNR and CDR2 FQNEAQ (reference sequence). The CDR3 is made up of 15 amino acids.

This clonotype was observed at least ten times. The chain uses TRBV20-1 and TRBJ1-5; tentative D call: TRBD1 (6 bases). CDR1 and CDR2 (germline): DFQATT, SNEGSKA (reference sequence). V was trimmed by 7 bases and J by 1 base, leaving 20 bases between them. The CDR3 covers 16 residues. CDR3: CSVATGTWLSNQPQHF. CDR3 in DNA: TGCAGTGTGGCGACAGGTACTTGGTTAAGCAATCAGCCCCAGCATTTT.